This T cell receptor (beta chain) was retrieved from a study of tumor-infiltrating lymphocytes in primary liver carcinoma. Germline loops: CDR1 DFQATT, CDR2 SNEGSKA (reference sequence). Losses at the gene ends were 4 bases for V and 7 bases for J; bases not matched to a gene: 16. The CDR3 spans 16 residues. From about 490 ng of total RNA, TCR beta-specific cDNA was reverse-transcribed using a constant-region primer. Libraries covering TCR beta were generated through three nested multiplex PCR rounds (using a slightly modified ARM-PCR). Researchers ran the first two PCR rounds for roughly 11 cycles each with TRBV1-TRBV30 forward primers and a C-beta reverse primer. One entry per CDR3 protein, called by TCRdb with MiXCR from the multiplex PCR reads. This table has some 25,000 distinct CDR3 sequences, around three quarters appearing once. The tissue used was unsorted bulk material of roughly 17-33 mg. RNA and DNA were co-extracted from it with the AllPrep DNA/RNA mini kit.

The TCR comes from a man aged 35-49 years with primary liver carcinoma and hepatitis B virus infection. The chain combines TRBV20-1 with TRBJ2-5; 9 positions agree with TRBD2. Material: liver tumor tissue from sampling region 3. Subset defined: tumor region T3, left-lateral pole. DNA for the CDR3: TGCAGTGCTAATGGTAGGGGCGGGAGGGCCAGAGGGACCCAGTACTTC. This translates into CSANGRGGRARGTQYF.